What follows is one T cell receptor (beta chain) and its context. The antigen remains unidentified. The data stem from a study of shared clonotypes between healthy human individuals. Across the whole study: Each donor contributed plates that comprised three CD4 naive, three CD4 memory, two CD8 naive and one CD8 memory. Study observations and caveats: Clonotypes that were shared across four donors made up around 4.6% of naive CD4 clonotypes. The study generally estimated greater richness for naive than memory subsets.

This CDR3 has 12 amino acids. Germline CDR1 MNHNS, CDR2 SASEGT. Trimming shortened V by 3 bases and J by 4 bases, and 6 bases separated the two germline ends. Generated by immunoSEQ multiplex PCR, the TCRdb table keeps only in-frame clones and is missing some. The table includes around 690,000 clones, 80% to 95% detected once. The sequencing sample was made of memory CD8+ T cells from PBMCs. Subset given: CD45RO+ cells pooled with CCR7-negative TemRA cells. The chain employs TRBV6-1 and TRBJ1-2; no firm D call. The TCR comes from a man between 18 and 35 years old in good health. Some clones in this sample may be carry-over from other donors' samples. DNA of the CDR3: TGTGCCAGCAGTGATACGTTCTATGGCTACACCTTC. Residues: CASSDTFYGYTF.